This TCR beta chain was identified during a study of cytomegalovirus exposure and HLA in healthy donors. General study results and limits: For TCR beta chains, V- and J-gene trimming was later linked to a missense DCLRE1C variant. Cytomegalovirus-associated status was assigned to some 160 TCR beta chains.

A remark on this clone: Its target is unknown.

The donors gave bone marrow, and they were healthy. Germline CDR1 is LNHDA and CDR2 is SQIVND (reference sequence). Trimming removed 7 bases from V and 2 bases from J, with 14 bases in between. The CDR3 has 14 residues. Use of 60 Vbeta and 13 Jbeta primers characterized the PCR. The protocol was immunoSEQ multiplex PCR, while the TCRdb copy is restricted to in-frame clones and leaves out a portion. The table includes over 130,000 clones, approximately 88% detected once. Sequencing was performed on PBMCs. This receptor was obtained from a woman in her forties in good health and CMV-seronegative. The genes are TRBV19 and TRBJ1-2; D uncertain. This CDR3 reads CASTPEAGNYGYTF. As DNA, the CDR3 is TGTGCCAGTACCCCAGAGGCTGGCAACTATGGCTACACCTTC.